The source of this T cell receptor (beta chain) is a study of blood T cell repertoires in COVID-19. In the study overall: Sources were T cells, B-cell-depleted T cells, or PBMCs; the material itself was cDNA or gDNA.

Losses at the gene ends were 7 bases for V and 7 bases for J; bases not matched to a gene: 16. This CDR3 is built from 16 residues. The data were produced by immunoSEQ multiplex PCR, yet TCRdb's version contains in-frame clones alone and is incomplete. The sample includes approximately 60,000 clones, 75% to 85% of them seen just once. The TCR sequence derives from a human donor in a cohort sampled during active COVID-19. V usage is TRBV5-3 and J usage is TRBJ2-1, with TRBD2 identical over 8 bases. Being an ORF, TRBV5-3 has a function that is uncertain. The material sequenced was peripheral blood. The CDR3 sequence: CARCSSSGGASNEQFF. DNA for the CDR3: TGTGCCAGATGCTCTTCTTCCGGGGGGGCATCGAATGAGCAGTTCTTC.